This T cell receptor (beta chain) was documented in a study of blood T cell repertoires in COVID-19. Germline V gene lookup returns CDR1 MDHEN and CDR2 SYDVKM. This CDR3 is built from 18 residues. V shed 8 bases, J shed 3 bases, and the junction held 17 bases outside the gene matches. Repertoires were generated with immunoSEQ multiplex PCR, while TCRdb's copy carries only in-frame clones and drops some. In the table there are about 210,000 clones, about 80% of which are singletons. The source is a man aged 55 to 70 with acute or convalescent COVID-19. The chain uses TRBV28 and TRBJ2-7; 12 nucleotides match TRBD2. Sequencing input: peripheral blood. CDR3 in DNA: TGTGCCAGCTCAGTCCCACTTCTACTAGCGGGAGGAGGCTACGAGCAGTACTTC. Its protein product is CASSVPLLLAGGGYEQYF.